The sample holds a few counts of the clone carrying this T cell receptor (beta chain). What it binds is unknown. The data derive from a study of T cells in localized non-small cell lung cancer. General study results and limits: Compared with tumor, uninvolved adjacent lung displayed greater T cell clonality, ranking highest overall. Paired adjacent lung recovered a median around 60 of the top 100 tumor clones. It remains possible that heterogeneity exists, since only one tumor region was sequenced. Longer overall survival was seen with higher T cell density measured in blood.

Deletions cut 8 bases from V and 0 bases from J, with 14 bases between. Germline V lookup: CDR1 SGHNT, CDR2 YENEEA. The CDR3 has 15 amino acids. TCRdb keeps only in-frame clones here, not all; method: immunoSEQ multiplex PCR. The sample yields approximately 1,600 clones, approximately 26% seen once. The J gene is TRBJ2-1, the V gene TRBV11-3; a possible D gene is TRBD2 (6 bases). This sample comprised lung tumor tissue, obtained before any cancer treatment. This clonotype originated in a man between 40 and 70 years old with stage I lung adenocarcinoma. The chain's CDR3 is CASHLAPSSYNEQFF. The CDR3, as DNA: TGTGCCAGCCATCTAGCGCCGAGCTCCTACAATGAGCAGTTCTTC.